What follows are 10 T cell receptor beta chains derived from one specimen sequenced in a study of tumor and adjacent non-tumor tissue in lung cancer. A modified ARM-PCR protocol with three rounds of nested PCR amplified TCRbeta. TCRdb passed the multiplex PCR reads through MiXCR, listing each CDR3 protein once. The table includes 200,000 to 250,000 distinct CDR3 sequences, roughly 70% detected once. No cell sorting was done before RNA was extracted from the tissue. Sequences were obtained from lung tumor tissue. The origin of the receptors is a man aged 55 to 70 with non-small cell lung cancer.

The rearrangement joins TRBV6-6 to TRBJ1-1; D remains ambiguous. Trimming removed 8 bases from V and 1 base from J, with 11 bases in between. The CDR3 is 13 amino acids. Germline V gene sequence: CDR1 MNHNY, CDR2 SVGAGI (reference sequence). CDR3 in DNA: TGTGCCAGCTGGGTCCAGGAGAACACTGAAGCTTTCTTT. It yields the protein CASWVQENTEAFF.

Comment on this clonotype: Its ends do not fully match the called genes, so a read error is possible. The rearrangement links TRBV6-5 to TRBJ2-1, with TRBD2 matching over 10 bases. The CDR3 covers 20 residues. CDR1 MNHEY and CDR2 SVGAGI come from the germline V gene. The CDR3 spells CGSSQRGRVQSGRAGNEQFF. The CDR3 DNA is TGTGGCAGCAGTCAAAGAGGGAGAGTGCAGAGCGGGAGGGCCGGTAATGAGCAGTTCTTC.

This clonotype has at least ten counts. The chain recombines TRBV11-1 with TRBJ1-1; D uncertain. Trimming left V 5 bases short and J 4 bases short, with 17 bases between. The CDR3 spans 15 residues. Germline CDR1 SGHAT, CDR2 FQDESV (reference sequence). The CDR3 sequence is CASSPELGIGTEAFF. The CDR3 bases are TGTGCCAGCAGCCCCGAATTGGGGATTGGCACTGAAGCTTTCTTT.

Ten or more counts support this clonotype. The CDR3 DNA reads as TGTGCCAGCAGTTCTATTGGGTCAAGGGGAGCCCTCCTCATGGATGAGCAGTTCTTC. It yields the protein CASSSIGSRGALLMDEQFF. This chain links TRBV28 with TRBJ2-1; D may be TRBD1 or TRBD2 (5 bases each). Germline CDR1 is MDHEN and CDR2 is SYDVKM. The V end was cut by 4 bases, the J end by 8 bases, with 30 bases between. The CDR3 has 19 residues.

A note on this clonotype: A clone one base away is much larger, so this may be a read error. This chain uses TRBV11-3 with TRBJ1-1; a possible D gene is TRBD1 (5 bases). The V gene's germline CDR1 is SGHNT and CDR2 YENEEA. The CDR3 is made up of 13 amino acids. CDR3 residues: CANSFGGAFEAFF. Here the CDR3 DNA reads TGTGCCAACAGCTTCGGTGGGGCATTTGAAGCTTTCTTT.

The sample holds many counts of this clonotype. This rearrangement joins TRBV29-1 to TRBJ1-5; TRBD1 agrees at 8 bases. This CDR3 spans 13 amino acids. V gave up 6 bases and J gave up 4 bases; unmatched junction bases: 5. Germline V gene data show CDR1 as SQVTM and CDR2 as ANQGSEA. The CDR3 here is CSVGQGGNQPQHF. The CDR3 nucleotides are TGCAGCGTAGGACAGGGAGGGAATCAGCCCCAGCATTTT. Full variable domain (missing parts from reference TRBV29-1 and TRBJ1-5): SAVISQKPSRDICQRGTSLTIQCQVDSQVTMMFWYRQQPGQSLTLIATANQGSEATYESGFVIDKFPISRPNLTFSTLTVSNMSPEDSSIYLCSVGQGGNQPQHFGDGTRLSIL.

This clonotype showed up just a few times. V gene TRBV12-3 or TRBV12-4 combines with J gene TRBJ2-7; D gene ambiguous. V gave up 9 bases and J gave up 3 bases, with 9 bases separating them. This CDR3 contains 11 residues. In DNA, the CDR3 is TGTGCCAGAGAAGAGCGCTACGAGCAGTACTTC. It encodes CAREERYEQYF.

The V gene is TRBV11-3, the J gene TRBJ2-2, with D unclear. Germline lookup yields CDR1 SGHNT and CDR2 YENEEA. V lost 4 bases and J lost 8, with 20 bases in between. The CDR3 consists of 16 residues. Here the CDR3 DNA reads TGTGCCAGCAGCTCCCCCCTAGGTCGCGACGCTGGGGAGCTGTTTTTT. This codes for CASSSPLGRDAGELFF.

With regard to this clonotype: This clone may be a read error of a much larger clone one base away. The chain carries TRBV11-3 and TRBJ2-2; D is uncertain. The CDR3 totals 14 residues. With 7 bases removed from V and 4 bases from J, the gap between germline ends came to 13 bases. From germline, CDR1 is SGHNT and CDR2 YENEEA. This chain's CDR3 is CASNSGRATGELFF. The CDR3 region has the DNA TGTGCCAGCAACTCGGGTCGAGCCACCGGGGAGCTGTTTTTT.

The chain combines TRBV11-1 with TRBJ2-1; 8 positions agree with TRBD2. Germline CDR1 reads SGHAT; CDR2 reads FQDESV (reference sequence). This CDR3 has 17 amino acids. Trimming cost V 2 bases and J 6 bases; bases outside gene matches: 12. The CDR3 DNA sequence: TGTGCCAGCAGCTTAACTCGGCTGGCGGGAGGCATCAATGAGCAGTTCTTC. This encodes CASSLTRLAGGINEQFF.